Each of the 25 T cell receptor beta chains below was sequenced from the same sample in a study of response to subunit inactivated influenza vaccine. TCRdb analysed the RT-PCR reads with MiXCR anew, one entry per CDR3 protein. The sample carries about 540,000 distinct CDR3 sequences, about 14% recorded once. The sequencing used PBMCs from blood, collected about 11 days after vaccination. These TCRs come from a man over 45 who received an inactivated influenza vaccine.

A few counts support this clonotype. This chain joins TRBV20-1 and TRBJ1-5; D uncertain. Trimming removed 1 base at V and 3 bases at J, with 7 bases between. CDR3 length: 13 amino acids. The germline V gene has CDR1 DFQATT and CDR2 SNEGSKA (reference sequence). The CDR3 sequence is CSARGAFNQPQHF. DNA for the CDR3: TGCAGTGCTAGAGGAGCATTCAATCAGCCCCAGCATTTT.

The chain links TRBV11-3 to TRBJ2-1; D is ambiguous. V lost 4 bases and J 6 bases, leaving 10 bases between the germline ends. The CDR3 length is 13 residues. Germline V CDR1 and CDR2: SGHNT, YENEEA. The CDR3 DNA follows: TGTGCCAGCAGCTCCTCTAGGGTCAATGAGCAGTTCTTC. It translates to CASSSSRVNEQFF.

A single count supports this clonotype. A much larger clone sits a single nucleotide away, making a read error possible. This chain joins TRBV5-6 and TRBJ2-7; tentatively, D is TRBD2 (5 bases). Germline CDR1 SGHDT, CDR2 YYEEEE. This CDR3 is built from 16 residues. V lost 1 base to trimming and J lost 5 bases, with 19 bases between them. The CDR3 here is CASSLLTGIGSHEQYF. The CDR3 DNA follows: TGTGCCAGCAGCTTGCTAACCGGGATAGGGTCCCACGAGCAGTACTTC. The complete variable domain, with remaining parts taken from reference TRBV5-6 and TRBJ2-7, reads DAGVTQSPTHLIKTRGQQVTLRCSPKSGHDTVSWYQQALGQGPQFIFQYYEEEERQRGNFPDRFSGHQFPNYSSELNVNALLLGDSALYLCASSLLTGIGSHEQYFGPGTRLTVT.

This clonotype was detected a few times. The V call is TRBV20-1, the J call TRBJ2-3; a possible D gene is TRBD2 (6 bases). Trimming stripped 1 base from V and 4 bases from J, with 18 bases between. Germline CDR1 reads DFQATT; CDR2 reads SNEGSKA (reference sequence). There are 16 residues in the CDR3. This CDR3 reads CSARGQIPSGADTQYF. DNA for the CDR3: TGCAGTGCTAGAGGGCAGATTCCCTCGGGGGCAGATACGCAGTATTTT.

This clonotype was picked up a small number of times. Here the CDR3 reads CASSPTGLSDTQYF. CDR3 nucleotide sequence: TGTGCCAGCAGCCCAACAGGTCTCTCAGATACGCAGTATTTT. The V gene is TRBV7-2, the J gene TRBJ2-3; tentatively, D is TRBD1 (5 bases). V shed 5 bases and J shed 4 bases, with 13 bases lying between them. CDR1 is SGHTA, CDR2 FQGNSA, per germline. CDR3 length equals 14 residues.

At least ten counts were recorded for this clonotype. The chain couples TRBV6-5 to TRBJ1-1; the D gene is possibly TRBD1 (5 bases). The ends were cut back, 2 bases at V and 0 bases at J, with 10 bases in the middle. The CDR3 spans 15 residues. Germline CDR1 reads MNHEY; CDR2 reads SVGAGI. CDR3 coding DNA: TGTGCCAGCAGTTACGGGCGGGGCCTGAACACTGAAGCTTTCTTT. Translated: CASSYGRGLNTEAFF.

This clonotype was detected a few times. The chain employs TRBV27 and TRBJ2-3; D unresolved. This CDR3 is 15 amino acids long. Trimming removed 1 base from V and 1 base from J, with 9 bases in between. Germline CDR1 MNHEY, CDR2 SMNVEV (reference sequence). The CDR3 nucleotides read TGTGCCAGCAGTTTATACCTACCCCGCACAGATACGCAGTATTTT. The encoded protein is CASSLYLPRTDTQYF.

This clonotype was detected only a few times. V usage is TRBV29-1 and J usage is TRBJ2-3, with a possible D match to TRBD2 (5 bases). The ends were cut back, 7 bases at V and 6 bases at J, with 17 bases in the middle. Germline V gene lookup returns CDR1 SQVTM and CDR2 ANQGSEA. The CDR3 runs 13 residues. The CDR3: CSASEGGPDTQYF. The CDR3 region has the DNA TGCAGCGCCTCGGAAGGCGGGCCGGATACGCAGTATTTT.

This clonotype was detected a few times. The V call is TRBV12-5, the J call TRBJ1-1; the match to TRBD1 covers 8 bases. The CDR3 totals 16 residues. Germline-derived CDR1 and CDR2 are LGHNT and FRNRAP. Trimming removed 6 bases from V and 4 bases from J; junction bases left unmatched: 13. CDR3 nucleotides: TGTGCTAGTGGCCGGACCGGACAGGGACGAAGCACTGAAGCTTTCTTT. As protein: CASGRTGQGRSTEAFF.

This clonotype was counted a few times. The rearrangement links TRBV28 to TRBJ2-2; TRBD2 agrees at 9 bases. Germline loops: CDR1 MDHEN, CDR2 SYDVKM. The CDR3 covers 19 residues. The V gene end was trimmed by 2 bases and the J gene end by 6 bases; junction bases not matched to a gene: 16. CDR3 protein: CASSLNLAGEFKRSGELFF. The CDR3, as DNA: TGTGCCAGCAGTTTAAATTTAGCGGGAGAGTTCAAACGATCCGGGGAGCTGTTTTTT.

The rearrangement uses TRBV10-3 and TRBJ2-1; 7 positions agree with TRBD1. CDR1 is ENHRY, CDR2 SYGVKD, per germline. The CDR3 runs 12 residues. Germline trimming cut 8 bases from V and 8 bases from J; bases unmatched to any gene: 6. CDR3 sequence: CAILGQTHEQFF. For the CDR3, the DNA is TGTGCCATCCTGGGACAGACCCATGAGCAGTTCTTC.

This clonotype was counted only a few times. In DNA, the CDR3 is TGCGCCAGCAGCCAAAGACAGGGTACCTATGGCTACACCTTC. Its protein is CASSQRQGTYGYTF. The rearrangement uses TRBV5-1 and TRBJ1-2; 7 bases map to TRBD1. CDR3 length: 14 amino acids. V shed 4 bases, J shed 4 bases, and the junction held 7 bases outside the gene matches. Germline CDR1 reads SGHRS; CDR2 reads YFSETQ.

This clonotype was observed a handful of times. The CDR3 DNA sequence: TGTGCCAGCAGTGAGGGACTAGCGGGAGTTGCAGATACGCAGTATTTT. It translates to CASSEGLAGVADTQYF. V gene TRBV28 combines with J gene TRBJ2-3, with 14 nucleotides matching TRBD2. The CDR3 is made up of 16 amino acids. V shed 5 bases, J shed 4 bases, and the junction held 5 bases outside the gene matches. The germline V gene has CDR1 MDHEN and CDR2 SYDVKM. Using reference TRBV28 and TRBJ2-3 for the parts outside the CDR3, the full variable domain is DVKVTQSSRYLVKRTGEKVFLECVQDMDHENMFWYRQDPGLGLRLIYFSYDVKMKEKGDIPEGYSVSREKKERFSLILESASTNQTSMYLCASSEGLAGVADTQYFGPGTRLTVL.

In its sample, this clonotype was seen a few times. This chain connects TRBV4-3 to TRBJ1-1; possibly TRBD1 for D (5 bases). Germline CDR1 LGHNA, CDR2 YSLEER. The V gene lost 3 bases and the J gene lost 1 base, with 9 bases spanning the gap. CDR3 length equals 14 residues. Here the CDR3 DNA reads TGCGCCAGCAGCCATTCTACAGGGAACACTGAAGCTTTCTTT. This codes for CASSHSTGNTEAFF.

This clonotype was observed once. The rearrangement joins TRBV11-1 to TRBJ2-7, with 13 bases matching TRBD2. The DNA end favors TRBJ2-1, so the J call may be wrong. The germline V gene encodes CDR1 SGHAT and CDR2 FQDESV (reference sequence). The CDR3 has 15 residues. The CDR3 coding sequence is TGTGCCAGCAGCATTGGACTAGCGGGGGCCTACGAGCAGTTCTTC. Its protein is CASSIGLAGAYEQFF.

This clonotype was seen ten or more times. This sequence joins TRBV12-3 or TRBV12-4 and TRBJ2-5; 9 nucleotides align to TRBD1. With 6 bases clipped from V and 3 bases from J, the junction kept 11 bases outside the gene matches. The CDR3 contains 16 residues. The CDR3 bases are TGTGCCAGCAGCCTTGCTCCGGGACAGGGAAAAGAGACCCAGTACTTC. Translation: CASSLAPGQGKETQYF.

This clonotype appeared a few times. Written as DNA, the CDR3 is TGTGCCAGCAGCCCCGCAGGGTTTGGCAATCAGCCCCAGCATTTT. The encoded protein is CASSPAGFGNQPQHF. The J gene is TRBJ1-5, the V gene TRBV7-9; weak D call: TRBD1 (5 bases). CDR1 is SEHNR and CDR2 is FQNEAQ in the germline V gene (reference sequence). V was clipped by 5 bases and J by 2 bases, with 13 bases between them. The length of the CDR3 is 15 residues. The variable domain in full, with the rest retrieved from reference TRBV7-9 and TRBJ1-5, is DTGVSQNPRHKITKRGQNVTFRCDPISEHNRLYWYRQTLGQGPEFLTYFQNEAQLEKSRLLSDRFSAERPKGSFSTLEIQRTEQGDSAMYLCASSPAGFGNQPQHFGDGTRLSIL.

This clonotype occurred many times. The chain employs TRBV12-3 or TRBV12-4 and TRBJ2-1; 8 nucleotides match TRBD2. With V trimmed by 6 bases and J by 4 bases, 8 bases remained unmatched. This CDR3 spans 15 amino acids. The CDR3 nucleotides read TGTGCCAGCAGAGACCCGGGACTAGATTACAATGAGCAGTTCTTC. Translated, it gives CASRDPGLDYNEQFF.

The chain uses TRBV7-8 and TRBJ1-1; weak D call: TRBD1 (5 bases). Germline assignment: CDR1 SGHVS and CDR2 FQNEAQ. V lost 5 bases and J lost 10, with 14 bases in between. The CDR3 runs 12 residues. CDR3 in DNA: TGTGCCAGCAGCACTGCAGGGTTTAGAGCTTTCTTT. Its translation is CASSTAGFRAFF. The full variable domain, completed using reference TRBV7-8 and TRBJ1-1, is GAGVSQSPRYKVAKRGQDVALRCDPISGHVSLFWYQQALGQGPEFLTYFQNEAQLDKSGLPSDRFFAERPEGSVSTLKIQRTQQEDSAVYLCASSTAGFRAFFGQGTRLTVV.

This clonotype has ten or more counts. CDR3 nucleotide sequence: TGTGCCAGCGCCGGGGCCGGGGCCGGGGAGCTGTTTTTT. This translates into CASAGAGAGELFF. The V and J genes are TRBV6-2 or TRBV6-3 and TRBJ2-2, with D perhaps given as TRBD1 or TRBD2 (5 bases each). V was pared by 8 bases and J by 6 bases, with 13 bases between. Germline values: CDR1 MNHEY, CDR2 SVGEGT. The CDR3 is 13 residues long.

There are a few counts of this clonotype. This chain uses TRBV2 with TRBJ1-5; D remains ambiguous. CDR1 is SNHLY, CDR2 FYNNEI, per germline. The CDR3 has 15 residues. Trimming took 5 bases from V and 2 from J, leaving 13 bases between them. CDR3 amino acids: CASSLESGGNQPQHF. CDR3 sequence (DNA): TGTGCCAGCAGTTTGGAAAGCGGGGGCAATCAGCCCCAGCATTTT. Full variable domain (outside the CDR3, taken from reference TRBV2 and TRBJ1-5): EPEVTQTPSHQVTQMGQEVILRCVPISNHLYFYWYRQILGQKVEFLVSFYNNEISEKSEIFDDQFSVERPDGSNFTLKIRSTKLEDSAMYFCASSLESGGNQPQHFGDGTRLSIL.

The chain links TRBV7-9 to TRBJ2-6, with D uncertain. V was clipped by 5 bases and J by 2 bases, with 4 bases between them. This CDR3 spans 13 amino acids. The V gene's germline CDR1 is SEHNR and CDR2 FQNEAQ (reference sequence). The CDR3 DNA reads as TGTGCCAGCAGCACGGCTGGGGCCAACGTCCTGACTTTC. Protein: CASSTAGANVLTF.

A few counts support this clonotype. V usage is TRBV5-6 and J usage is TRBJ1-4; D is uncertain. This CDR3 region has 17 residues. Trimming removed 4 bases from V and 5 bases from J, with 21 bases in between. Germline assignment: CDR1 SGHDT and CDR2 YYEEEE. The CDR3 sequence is CASSVDGPVGFNEKLFF. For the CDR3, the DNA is TGTGCCAGCAGCGTAGACGGACCTGTAGGCTTCAATGAAAAACTGTTTTTT.

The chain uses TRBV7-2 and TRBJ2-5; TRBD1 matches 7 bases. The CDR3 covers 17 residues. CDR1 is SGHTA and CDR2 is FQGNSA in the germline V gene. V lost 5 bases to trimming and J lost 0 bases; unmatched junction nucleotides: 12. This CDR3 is CASSTSTGAWYQETQYF. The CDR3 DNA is TGTGCCAGCAGCACATCCACAGGGGCCTGGTACCAAGAGACCCAGTACTTC.

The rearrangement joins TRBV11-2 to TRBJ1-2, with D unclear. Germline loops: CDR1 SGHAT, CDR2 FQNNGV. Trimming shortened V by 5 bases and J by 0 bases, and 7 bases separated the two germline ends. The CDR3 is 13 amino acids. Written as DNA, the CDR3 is TGTGCCAGCAGCGATAGGACTAACTATGGCTACACCTTC. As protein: CASSDRTNYGYTF.